The clone carrying this T cell receptor beta chain was recorded once. Looked up from germline, CDR1 is SNHLY and CDR2 is FYNNEI. Trimming cost V 3 bases and J 5 bases, with 21 bases left between them. There are 17 residues in the CDR3. The record originates from a study of T cell responses to AZD1222 COVID-19 vaccine. Data came from immunoSEQ multiplex PCR; TCRdb stores just in-frame clones and leaves some out. The sample lists about 93,000 clones, around 89% seen once, with more than 2% in the top ten. The sequenced sample was peripheral blood, obtained 28 days after the second AZD1222 dose. The chain uses TRBV2 and TRBJ2-3; D might be TRBD2 (6 bases). This TCR was recovered from an adult who received the AZD1222 COVID-19 vaccine. The CDR3 DNA reads TGTGCCAGCAGTGAGCTAATAGCAGCCTACGGGGGAGATACGCAGTATTTT. Its protein product is CASSELIAAYGGDTQYF.